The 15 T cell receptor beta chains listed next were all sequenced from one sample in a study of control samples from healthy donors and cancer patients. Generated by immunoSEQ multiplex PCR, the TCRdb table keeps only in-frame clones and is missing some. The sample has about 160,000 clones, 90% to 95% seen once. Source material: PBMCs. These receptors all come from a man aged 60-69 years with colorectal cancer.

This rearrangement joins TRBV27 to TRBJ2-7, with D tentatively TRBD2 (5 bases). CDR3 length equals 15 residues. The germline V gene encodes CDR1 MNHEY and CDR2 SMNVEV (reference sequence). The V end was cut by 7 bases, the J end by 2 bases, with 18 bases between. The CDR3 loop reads CASKRYGVGAYEQYF. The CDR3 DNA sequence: TGTGCCAGCAAACGGTACGGGGTGGGAGCCTACGAGCAGTACTTC.

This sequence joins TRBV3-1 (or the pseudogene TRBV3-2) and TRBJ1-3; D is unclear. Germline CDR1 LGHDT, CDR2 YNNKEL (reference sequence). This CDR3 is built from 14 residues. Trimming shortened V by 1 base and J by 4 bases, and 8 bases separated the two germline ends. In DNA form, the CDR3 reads TGTGCCAGCAGCCAAGCCTCTTCCGGAAACACCATATATTTT. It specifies CASSQASSGNTIYF.

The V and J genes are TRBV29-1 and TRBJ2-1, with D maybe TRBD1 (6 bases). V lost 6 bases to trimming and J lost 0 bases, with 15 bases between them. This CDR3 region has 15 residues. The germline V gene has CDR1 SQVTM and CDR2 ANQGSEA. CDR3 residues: CSVGDTQSSYNEQFF. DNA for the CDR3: TGCAGCGTAGGGGACACCCAGAGCTCCTACAATGAGCAGTTCTTC.

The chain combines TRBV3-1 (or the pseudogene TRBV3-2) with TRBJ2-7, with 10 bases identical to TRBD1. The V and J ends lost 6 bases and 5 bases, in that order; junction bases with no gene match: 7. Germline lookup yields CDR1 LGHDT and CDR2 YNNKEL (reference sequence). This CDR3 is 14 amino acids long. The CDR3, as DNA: TGTGCCAGCAGTCCGGACAGGGGGAGGAACGAGCAGTACTTC. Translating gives CASSPDRGRNEQYF.

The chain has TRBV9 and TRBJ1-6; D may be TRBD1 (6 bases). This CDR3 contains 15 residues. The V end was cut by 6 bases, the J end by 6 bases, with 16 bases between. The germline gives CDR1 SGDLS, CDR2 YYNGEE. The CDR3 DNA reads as TGTGCCAGCAACGCCGGGGGCTCTTTTAATTCACCCCTCCACTTT. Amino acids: CASNAGGSFNSPLHF.

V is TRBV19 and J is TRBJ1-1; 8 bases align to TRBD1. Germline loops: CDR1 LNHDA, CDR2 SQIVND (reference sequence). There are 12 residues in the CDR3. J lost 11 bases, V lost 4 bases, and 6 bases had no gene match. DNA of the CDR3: TGTGCCAGTAGTACTCAGGGGGCCAGGGCTTTCTTT. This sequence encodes CASSTQGARAFF.

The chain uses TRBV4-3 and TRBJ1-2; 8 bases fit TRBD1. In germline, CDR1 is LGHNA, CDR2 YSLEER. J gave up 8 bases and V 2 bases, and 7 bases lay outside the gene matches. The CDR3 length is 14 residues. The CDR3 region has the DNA TGCGCCAGCAGCCAAATAGGGACAGGAGGCGGCTACACCTTC. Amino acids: CASSQIGTGGGYTF.

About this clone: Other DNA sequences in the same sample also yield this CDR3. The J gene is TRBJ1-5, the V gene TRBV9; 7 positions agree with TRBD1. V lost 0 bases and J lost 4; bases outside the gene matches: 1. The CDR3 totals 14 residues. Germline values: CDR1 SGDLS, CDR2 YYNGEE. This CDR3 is CASSVGQGNQPQHF. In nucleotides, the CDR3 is TGTGCCAGCAGCGTAGGACAGGGTAATCAGCCCCAGCATTTT. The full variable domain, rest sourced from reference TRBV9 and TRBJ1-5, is DSGVTQTPKHLITATGQRVTLRCSPRSGDLSVYWYQQSLDQGLQFLIQYYNGEERAKGNILERFSAQQFPDLHSELNLSSLELGDSALYFCASSVGQGNQPQHFGDGTRLSIL.

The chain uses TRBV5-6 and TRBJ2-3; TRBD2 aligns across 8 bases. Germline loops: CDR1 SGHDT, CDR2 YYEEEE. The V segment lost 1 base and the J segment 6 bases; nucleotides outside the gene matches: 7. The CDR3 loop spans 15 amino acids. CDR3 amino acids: CASSLNGGAGDTQYF. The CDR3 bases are TGTGCCAGCAGCTTGAACGGGGGGGCCGGGGATACGCAGTATTTT.

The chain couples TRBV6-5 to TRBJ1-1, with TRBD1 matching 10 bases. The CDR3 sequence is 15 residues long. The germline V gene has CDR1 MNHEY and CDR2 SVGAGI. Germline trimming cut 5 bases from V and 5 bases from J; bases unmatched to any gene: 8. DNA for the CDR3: TGTGCCAGCAGTACAGACAGGGGGCTTGGGACTGAAGCTTTCTTT. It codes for CASSTDRGLGTEAFF.

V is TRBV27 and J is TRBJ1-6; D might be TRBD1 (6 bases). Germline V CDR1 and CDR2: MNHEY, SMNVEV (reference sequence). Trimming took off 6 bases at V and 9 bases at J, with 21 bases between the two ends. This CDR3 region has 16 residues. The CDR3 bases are TGTGCCAGCAGATCTCTAAGTCCCGCGGGGGCTTCACCCCTCCACTTT. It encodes CASRSLSPAGASPLHF.

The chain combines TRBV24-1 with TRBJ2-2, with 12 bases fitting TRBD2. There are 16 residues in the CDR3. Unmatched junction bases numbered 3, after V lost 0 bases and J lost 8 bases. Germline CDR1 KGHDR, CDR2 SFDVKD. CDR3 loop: CATSDLGLAGRGELFF. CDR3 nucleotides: TGTGCCACCAGTGATTTGGGACTAGCGGGGCGAGGGGAGCTGTTTTTT.

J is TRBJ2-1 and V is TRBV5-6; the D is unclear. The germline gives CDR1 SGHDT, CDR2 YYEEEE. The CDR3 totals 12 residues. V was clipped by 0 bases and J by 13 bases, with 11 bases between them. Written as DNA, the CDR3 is TGTGCCAGCAGCTTGGTGGGCCGGCTCCAGTTCTTC. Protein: CASSLVGRLQFF.

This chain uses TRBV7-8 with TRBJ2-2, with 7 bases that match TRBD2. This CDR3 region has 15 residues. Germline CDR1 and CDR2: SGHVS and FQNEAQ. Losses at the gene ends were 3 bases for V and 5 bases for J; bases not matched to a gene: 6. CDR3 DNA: TGTGCCAGCAGCTTTCAGGGCGGGAGAACCGGGGAGCTGTTTTTT. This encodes CASSFQGGRTGELFF.

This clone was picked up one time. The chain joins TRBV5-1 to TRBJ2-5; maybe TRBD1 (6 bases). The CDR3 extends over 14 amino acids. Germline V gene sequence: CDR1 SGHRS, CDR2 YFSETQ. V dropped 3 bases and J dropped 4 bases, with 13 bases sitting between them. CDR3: CASSSQGRLETQYF. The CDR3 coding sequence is TGCGCCAGCAGCTCCCAGGGGCGCCTAGAGACCCAGTACTTC.